These 32 T cell receptor beta chains were all obtained from the same sample, sequenced in a study of T cells in Graves' hyperthyroidism and ophthalmopathy. TCR beta CDR3 region amplification was performed from RNA transcripts. First-round RT-PCR with HTBI primers amplified the TCR CDR3 region. TCRdb called the multiplex PCR reads again in MiXCR, with one record for every CDR3 protein. The table has under 550,000 distinct CDR3 sequences, about an eighth seen once. The material sequenced was blood. Receptors were obtained from a woman aged 18 to 35 with Graves' hyperthyroidism.

This clonotype was picked up a small number of times. The chain recombines TRBV5-1 with TRBJ2-7, with a tentative D call TRBD2 (6 bases). Trimming removed 0 bases from V and 11 bases from J, with 12 bases in between. CDR1 SGHRS and CDR2 YFSETQ come from the germline V gene. The CDR3 length is 12 residues. In DNA, the CDR3 is TGCGCCAGCAGCTTGGTCTACGGGGGAGAGTACTTC. Residues: CASSLVYGGEYF. Full variable domain (rest looked up from reference TRBV5-1 and TRBJ2-7): KAGVTQTPRYLIKTRGQQVTLSCSPISGHRSVSWYQQTPGQGLQFLFEYFSETQRNKGNFPGRFSGRQFSNSRSEMNVSTLELGDSALYLCASSLVYGGEYFGPGTRLTVT.

This clonotype appeared once. A much more abundant neighbour one base away suggests this may be a read error. CDR3 in amino acids: CASSLNPFGYEQYF. DNA of the CDR3: TGCGCCAGCAGCTTGAACCCTTTTGGTTACGAGCAGTACTTC. This chain connects TRBV5-1 to TRBJ2-7, with D uncertain. Germline CDR1 is SGHRS and CDR2 is YFSETQ. Between the trimmed V and J ends, which lost 1 base and 4 bases, there was a span of 12 bases. The CDR3 contains 14 residues.

J is TRBJ2-1 and V is TRBV5-1; 7 nucleotides agree with TRBD2. The J segment lost 5 bases and the V segment lost 5 bases, leaving 10 bases of the junction unmatched. The CDR3 contains 15 residues. Germline V lookup: CDR1 SGHRS, CDR2 YFSETQ. The DNA for the CDR3 is TGCGCCAGCAGGCGAACTAGCGATGGGGACAATGAGCAGTTCTTC. Its protein is CASRRTSDGDNEQFF.

Only a few counts were recorded for this clonotype. J is TRBJ1-3 and V is TRBV12-3 or TRBV12-4; D is undetermined. The length of the CDR3 is 12 residues. V was cut by 3 bases and J by 8 bases, with 8 bases left in between. CDR3 sequence reads: CASSLFQDTIYF. For the CDR3, the DNA is TGTGCCAGCAGTTTGTTCCAGGACACCATATATTTT.

The CDR3 DNA sequence: TGTGCCAGCACCAATTACAGACGGGACACTGAAGCTTTCTTT. Its translation: CASTNYRRDTEAFF. V usage is TRBV12-3 or TRBV12-4 and J usage is TRBJ1-1; D is ambiguous. The ends were cut back, 7 bases at V and 3 bases at J, with 15 bases in the middle. The CDR3 spans 14 residues.

The sample holds many counts of this clonotype. The chain carries TRBV6-1 and TRBJ1-2, with TRBD1 matching 7 bases. The germline gives CDR1 MNHNS, CDR2 SASEGT. V was pared by 8 bases and J by 8 bases, with 8 bases of the junction left unmatched. The CDR3 spans 12 residues. CDR3 DNA: TGTGCCAGCGGCGTACAGGGGTTGGGCTACACCTTC. Translated, it gives CASGVQGLGYTF.

The J gene is TRBJ1-3, the V gene TRBV6-5; no reliable D call. Germline V CDR1 and CDR2: MNHEY, SVGAGI. Between the trimmed V and J ends, which lost 2 bases and 3 bases, there was a span of 5 bases. The length of the CDR3 is 13 residues. For the CDR3, the DNA is TGTGCCAGCAGTTACGGTCTTGGAAACACCATATATTTT. Its translation is CASSYGLGNTIYF.

A note on this clonotype: A read error is possible here, since a much larger clone lies one base away. The chain combines TRBV7-2 with TRBJ2-2, with D possibly matching TRBD2 (6 bases). The CDR3 length is 15 residues. Germline lookup yields CDR1 SGHTA and CDR2 FQGNSA. The CDR3 sequence is CASSLRGGNTRELFF. Here the CDR3 DNA reads TGTGCCAGCAGCTTACGTGGGGGGAACACCCGGGAGCTGTTTTTT.

This clonotype was found a few times. The rearrangement uses TRBV29-1 and TRBJ2-2, with D perhaps TRBD1 (6 bases). V was clipped by 0 bases and J by 2 bases, with 10 bases between them. This CDR3 is 15 amino acids long. The germline V gene has CDR1 SQVTM and CDR2 ANQGSEA. The DNA for the CDR3 is TGCAGCGTTGAAGAGGGGACAAGTAACACCGGGGAGCTGTTTTTT. Its translation: CSVEEGTSNTGELFF.

The sample holds a few counts of this clonotype. The V and J genes are TRBV30 and TRBJ1-2, with D possibly matching TRBD1 (6 bases). Germline loops: CDR1 GTSNPN, CDR2 SVGIG (reference sequence). V was shortened by 8 bases and J by 3 bases, with 16 bases between the two germline ends. The CDR3 covers 13 residues. The CDR3, as DNA: TGTGCCCGGACGGATCAGGGGTACTATGGCTACACCTTC. This sequence encodes CARTDQGYYGYTF.

V gene TRBV15 combines with J gene TRBJ1-2; maybe TRBD1 (6 bases). Trimming removed 5 bases from V and 3 bases from J, with 16 bases in between. The CDR3 has 15 amino acids. The germline V gene encodes CDR1 LNHNV and CDR2 YYDKDF (reference sequence). The chain's CDR3 is CATSSFRGADYGYTF. CDR3 nucleotide sequence: TGTGCCACCAGCTCCTTCCGGGGGGCCGACTATGGCTACACCTTC.

This clonotype was counted at least ten times. DNA of the CDR3: TGTGCCAGCAGCCGGACAGAGTTGGTGATTCGGGGCACTGAAGCTTTCTTT. This translates into CASSRTELVIRGTEAFF. The V gene is TRBV28, the J gene TRBJ1-1; a possible D gene is TRBD1 (6 bases). CDR3 length: 17 amino acids. Trimming removed 6 bases at V and 4 bases at J, with 24 bases between. Germline CDR1 and CDR2: MDHEN and SYDVKM.

The chain employs TRBV6-2 or TRBV6-3 and TRBJ2-6, with 8 bases aligning to TRBD1. This CDR3 region has 17 residues. The germline V gene has CDR1 MNHEY and CDR2 SVGEGT. The V gene end was trimmed by 0 bases and the J gene end by 2 bases; junction bases not matched to a gene: 3. The CDR3 protein is CASSYSDRGAGANVLTF. Here the CDR3 DNA reads TGTGCCAGCAGTTACTCCGACAGGGGAGCTGGGGCCAACGTCCTGACTTTC.

Note on this clonotype: A junction boundary mismatches the germline segment, possibly from a read error. V gene TRBV7-6 combines with J gene TRBJ2-5; TRBD2 matches at 10 bases. The germline V gene encodes CDR1 SGHVS and CDR2 FNYEAQ. This CDR3 contains 14 residues. CDR3 loop: CASSHRLAGETRYF. Written as DNA, the CDR3 is TGTGCCAGCAGCCACCGGCTAGCGGGAGAGACCCGGTACTTC.

This clonotype showed up just a few times. The chain recombines TRBV9 with TRBJ1-2; D is perhaps TRBD1 (5 bases). This CDR3 spans 15 amino acids. Trimming left V 3 bases short and J 2 bases short, with 14 bases between. Germline V gene sequence: CDR1 SGDLS, CDR2 YYNGEE. The CDR3 DNA reads TGTGCCAGCAGCGCTCAAACAGGCCTAAACTATGGCTACACCTTC. Its protein product is CASSAQTGLNYGYTF. Full variable domain (rest looked up from reference TRBV9 and TRBJ1-2): DSGVTQTPKHLITATGQRVTLRCSPRSGDLSVYWYQQSLDQGLQFLIQYYNGEERAKGNILERFSAQQFPDLHSELNLSSLELGDSALYFCASSAQTGLNYGYTFGSGTRLTVV.

The table lists this clonotype with many counts. V usage is TRBV4-3 and J usage is TRBJ1-6; TRBD1 might be the D (5 bases). The CDR3 contains 16 residues. Germline-derived CDR1 and CDR2 are LGHNA and YSLEER. V lost 1 base and J 6 bases, leaving 13 bases between the germline ends. CDR3 in amino acids: CASSQAIGTGNSPLHF. For the CDR3, the DNA is TGCGCCAGCAGCCAAGCAATCGGGACTGGTAATTCACCCCTCCACTTT.

For this clonotype: Since a much larger clone is just one base distant, this may be a read error. The chain recombines TRBV2 with TRBJ2-4, with D hard to call. The CDR3 extends over 16 amino acids. V was clipped by 6 bases and J by 0 bases, with 15 bases between them. Germline V gene data show CDR1 as SNHLY and CDR2 as FYNNEI. CDR3 nucleotide sequence: TGTGCCAGCAGCGTAACAGAAACTATAGCCAAAAACATTCAGTACTTC. Translation: CASSVTETIAKNIQYF.

This clonotype was detected many times. The chain carries TRBV2 and TRBJ2-1; D possibly uses TRBD1 or TRBD2 (5 bases each). Germline CDR1 reads SNHLY; CDR2 reads FYNNEI. Trimming pared 8 bases from V and 3 bases from J, leaving 8 bases between. The CDR3 is made up of 12 amino acids. Here the CDR3 reads CASQGDYNEQFF. The CDR3 bases are TGTGCCAGCCAGGGAGACTACAATGAGCAGTTCTTC.

This clonotype was counted between two and nine times. The chain joins TRBV7-6 to TRBJ2-7; D is perhaps TRBD1 or TRBD2 (6 bases each). The CDR3 runs to 15 residues. Looked up from germline, CDR1 is SGHVS and CDR2 is FNYEAQ. Trimming removed 5 bases at V and 0 bases at J, with 14 bases between. CDR3 sequence (DNA): TGTGCCAGCAGCCCCGAGGGGGGCATCTCCTACGAGCAGTACTTC. It codes for CASSPEGGISYEQYF.

A few counts support this clonotype. The rearrangement joins TRBV30 to TRBJ1-3, with a weak D call TRBD1 (5 bases). From germline, CDR1 is GTSNPN and CDR2 SVGIG (reference sequence). The V end lost 8 bases, the J end lost 4 bases, and 21 bases lay between the germline ends. The CDR3 runs to 15 residues. The DNA of the CDR3 is TGTGCCCTGGGGGGTTTCCCAACTTGGGGAAACACCATATATTTT. It is translated as CALGGFPTWGNTIYF.

At least ten counts were recorded for this clonotype. V is TRBV20-1 and J is TRBJ2-1; TRBD2 aligns across 8 bases. The J segment lost 4 bases and the V segment lost 3 bases, leaving 20 bases of the junction unmatched. Germline CDR1 reads DFQATT; CDR2 reads SNEGSKA (reference sequence). CDR3 length: 19 residues. The CDR3: CSASTFRDKAGAPYNEQFF. The CDR3 DNA reads TGCAGTGCTAGTACTTTCAGGGACAAAGCGGGAGCACCTTACAATGAGCAGTTCTTC.

This clonotype turned up a few times. This chain links TRBV7-3 with TRBJ2-2; 8 bases map to TRBD2. Germline V CDR1 and CDR2: SGHTA, FQGTGA. This CDR3 contains 17 residues. After removal of 5 bases from V and 8 bases from J, the junction contained 16 bases not matched to a gene. CDR3 DNA sequence: TGTGCCAGCAGCCCCACGGGTCCCAGCGGGAGTTCGGGGGAGCTGTTTTTT. Its translation is CASSPTGPSGSSGELFF.

This clonotype was recorded many times. V and J are TRBV28 and TRBJ2-5; D is perhaps TRBD1 (7 bases). The ends were cut back, 6 bases at V and 5 bases at J, with 13 bases in the middle. The CDR3 covers 13 residues. Germline CDR1 reads MDHEN; CDR2 reads SYDVKM. Written as DNA, the CDR3 is TGTGCCAGCAGAGACAGGGAGGATGAGACCCAGTACTTC. Translating gives CASRDREDETQYF. The variable domain in full, with the rest retrieved from reference TRBV28 and TRBJ2-5, is DVKVTQSSRYLVKRTGEKVFLECVQDMDHENMFWYRQDPGLGLRLIYFSYDVKMKEKGDIPEGYSVSREKKERFSLILESASTNQTSMYLCASRDREDETQYFGPGTRLLVL.

This clonotype was seen at least ten times. CDR3 in amino acids: CARFREMRERGEQFF. The CDR3 region has the DNA TGCGCCAGGTTCCGAGAAATGCGGGAGCGGGGTGAGCAGTTCTTC. The V and J genes are TRBV5-1 and TRBJ2-1; TRBD2 matches at 7 bases. The V segment lost 8 bases and the J segment 9 bases; nucleotides outside the gene matches: 17. Germline CDR1 and CDR2: SGHRS and YFSETQ. The CDR3 loop spans 15 amino acids.

This clonotype has a count of ten or more. The chain recombines TRBV5-1 with TRBJ1-1, with 7 bases matching TRBD1. V lost 3 bases and J lost 3; bases outside the gene matches: 11. Germline CDR1 is SGHRS and CDR2 is YFSETQ. This CDR3 contains 16 residues. Written as DNA, the CDR3 is TGCGCCAGCAGCTCAGCATTGAGGGGGCCCGACACTGAAGCTTTCTTT. The encoded protein is CASSSALRGPDTEAFF.

The chain links TRBV5-1 to TRBJ2-7; the D is unclear. V lost 4 bases and J lost 7, with 12 bases in between. Germline CDR1 reads SGHRS; CDR2 reads YFSETQ. The CDR3 runs to 12 residues. The CDR3 nucleotides read TGCGCCAGCAGCCTACCTACTGAGGAGCAGTACTTC. Its translation is CASSLPTEEQYF. Complete variable domain (other parts from reference TRBV5-1 and TRBJ2-7): KAGVTQTPRYLIKTRGQQVTLSCSPISGHRSVSWYQQTPGQGLQFLFEYFSETQRNKGNFPGRFSGRQFSNSRSEMNVSTLELGDSALYLCASSLPTEEQYFGPGTRLTVT.

This clonotype was observed many times. The CDR3 bases are TGTGCCACCAGTGACCAGAGGGCTAGCGGGGTGTTCACAGATACGCAGTATTTT. Translated, it gives CATSDQRASGVFTDTQYF. The chain carries TRBV24-1 and TRBJ2-3; 9 nucleotides line up with TRBD2. The CDR3 is made up of 18 amino acids. Germline V CDR1 and CDR2: KGHDR, SFDVKD. V dropped 4 bases and J dropped 2; count of bases not matched to a gene: 12.

This clonotype has a count of ten or more. This chain uses TRBV7-9 with TRBJ2-3; D is perhaps TRBD2 (6 bases). Trimming took off 4 bases at V and 4 bases at J, with 12 bases between the two ends. The CDR3 is 14 amino acids. Germline loops: CDR1 SEHNR, CDR2 FQNEAQ (reference sequence). The DNA for the CDR3 is TGTGCCAGCAGCTCCCCGGGGGTTCCAGATACGCAGTATTTT. Translating gives CASSSPGVPDTQYF. The variable domain in full, completed from reference TRBV7-9 and TRBJ2-3, reads DTGVSQNPRHKITKRGQNVTFRCDPISEHNRLYWYRQTLGQGPEFLTYFQNEAQLEKSRLLSDRFSAERPKGSFSTLEIQRTEQGDSAMYLCASSSPGVPDTQYFGPGTRLTVL.

This clonotype has a handful of counts. The chain has TRBV5-1 and TRBJ2-3; 8 bases map to TRBD2. V was clipped by 0 bases and J by 3 bases; unmatched bases: 12. The CDR3 consists of 18 residues. Germline CDR1 reads SGHRS; CDR2 reads YFSETQ. The CDR3 here is CASSLGGDAGGRTDTQYF. The CDR3 DNA reads as TGCGCCAGCAGCTTGGGAGGGGACGCGGGGGGCCGGACAGATACGCAGTATTTT.

Written as DNA, the CDR3 is TGCGCCAGCAGCCAAGGAAGCGGGGCCAACACCGGGGAGCTGTTTTTT. Protein: CASSQGSGANTGELFF. This chain joins TRBV4-3 and TRBJ2-2; 7 nucleotides align to TRBD2. CDR3 length equals 16 residues. Germline V CDR1 and CDR2: LGHNA, YSLEER. V trimming: 1 base; J trimming: 2 bases; junction bases outside the gene matches: 4.

The J gene is TRBJ2-3, the V gene TRBV9; D not resolved. The CDR3 sequence is 13 residues long. Germline lookup yields CDR1 SGDLS and CDR2 YYNGEE. Trimming left V 0 bases short and J 2 bases short, with 4 bases between. This chain's CDR3 is CASSVAVTDTQYF. The CDR3 DNA reads TGTGCCAGCAGCGTAGCGGTCACAGATACGCAGTATTTT.

This clonotype was detected many times. The chain uses TRBV30 and TRBJ2-7, with D perhaps matching TRBD1 (6 bases). This CDR3 comprises 13 residues. V lost 1 base, J lost 6 bases, and 13 bases lay in between. Germline V CDR1 and CDR2: GTSNPN, SVGIG (reference sequence). Here the CDR3 DNA reads TGTGCCTGGAGTGACATCAGGGGTGGCGAGCAGTACTTC. Its translation: CAWSDIRGGEQYF.